This TCR beta chain stems from a study of spatial heterogeneity in lung cancer. Concerning this clonotype itself: The antigen remains undetermined.

CDR3 length: 15 amino acids. The ends lost 5 bases at V and 6 bases at J; junction bases unmatched: 11. TCRdb re-called the 5' RACE reads through MiXCR, storing one row per CDR3 protein. The sample has around 9,800 distinct CDR3 sequences, 6% to 9.5% seen once. Indicated time point: sample taken at primary tumor resection. No cells were sorted before sequencing. The whole RNA sequenced was extracted from tumor, nontumor lung or frozen PBMC. Study observations and caveats: Counts of expanded alpha and beta TCRs within tumors tracked the tumor nonsynonymous mutation count. Of tumor T cells, an estimated coverage of 6.5% to 7% was reached for alpha chains and approximately 12% for beta chains.

The chain carries TRBV12-3 or TRBV12-4 and TRBJ2-7; 9 nucleotides agree with TRBD1. The sequence derives from a female donor with early-stage non-small cell lung cancer. The material was lung tumor tissue, obtained at surgery. DNA for the CDR3: TGTGCCAGCAGTCAAAGCCGGGACAGGGTTAGCGAGCAGTACTTC. It is translated as CASSQSRDRVSEQYF.